This TCR beta chain was sequenced during a study of metastatic and nonmetastatic thyroid tumors. Turning to the study itself: The study looked at repertoires side by side in blood and in tumor or nodule tissue from malignant and benign thyroid patients.

Source study methods: The study built a papillary thyroid cancer distant-metastasis classifier from CDR3 differences across clinicopathological groups. TCRdb re-processed the PCR reads through MiXCR. These V and J calls rely on TCRdb rather than the paper's analysis. The sample lists 3,500 to 5,000 clones, approximately 35% occurring once. The V end was cut by 7 bases, the J end by 0 bases, with 10 bases between. CDR3 length: 13 residues. Germline V gene data show CDR1 as DFQATT and CDR2 as SNEGSKA (reference sequence). No patient had received any treatment before thyroid surgery. The origin of this receptor is a female donor with papillary thyroid cancer or a benign thyroid nodule (not recorded which). Some clones in this sample may be carry-over from other donors' samples. This chain uses TRBV20-1 with TRBJ2-4, with D tentatively TRBD2 (5 bases). The sample consisted of tumor tissue. The CDR3 DNA reads TGCAGTGAAGCGGATCAAGCCAAAAACATTCAGTACTTC. Its protein product is CSEADQAKNIQYF.